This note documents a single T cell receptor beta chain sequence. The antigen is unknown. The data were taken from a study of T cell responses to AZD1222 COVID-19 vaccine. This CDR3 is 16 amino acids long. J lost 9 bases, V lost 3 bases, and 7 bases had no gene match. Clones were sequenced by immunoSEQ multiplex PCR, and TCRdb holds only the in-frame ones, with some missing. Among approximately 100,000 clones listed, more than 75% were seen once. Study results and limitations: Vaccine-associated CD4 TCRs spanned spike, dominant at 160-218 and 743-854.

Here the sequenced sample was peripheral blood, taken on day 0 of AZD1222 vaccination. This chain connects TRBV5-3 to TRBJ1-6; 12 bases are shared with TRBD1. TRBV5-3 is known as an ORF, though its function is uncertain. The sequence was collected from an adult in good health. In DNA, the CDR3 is TGTGCCAGAAGCTGCTGGGACAGGGGGCGAGGTTCACCCCTCCACTTT. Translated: CARSCWDRGRGSPLHF.